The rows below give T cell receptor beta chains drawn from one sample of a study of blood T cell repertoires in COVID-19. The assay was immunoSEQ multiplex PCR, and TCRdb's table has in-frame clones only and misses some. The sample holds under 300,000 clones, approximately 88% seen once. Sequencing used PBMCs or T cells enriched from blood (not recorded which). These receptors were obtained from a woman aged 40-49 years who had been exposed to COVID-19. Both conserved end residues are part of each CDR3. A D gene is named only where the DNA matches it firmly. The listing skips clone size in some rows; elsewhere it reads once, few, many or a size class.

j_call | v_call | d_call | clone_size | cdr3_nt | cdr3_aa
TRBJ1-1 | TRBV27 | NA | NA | TGTGCCAGCAGTCTAAGGGGATTTGGGAACACTGAAGCTTTCTTT | CASSLRGFGNTEAFF
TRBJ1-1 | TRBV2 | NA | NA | TGTGCCATACTTTGGGGGCTGAACACTGAAGCTTTCTTT | CAILWGLNTEAFF
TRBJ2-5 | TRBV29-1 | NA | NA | TGCAGCGTTGCTACGGAAGAGACCCAGTACTTC | CSVATEETQYF
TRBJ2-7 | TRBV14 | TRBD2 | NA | TGTGCCAGCAGCCAAGACGGTTTTGCGGGGGGGACCTACGAGCAGTACTTC | CASSQDGFAGGTYEQYF
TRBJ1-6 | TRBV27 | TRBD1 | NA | TGTGCCAGCAGTTCTTCCGACAGGGTTAATTCACCCCTCCACTTT | CASSSSDRVNSPLHF
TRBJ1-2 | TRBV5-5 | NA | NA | TGTGCCAGCAGCTTTCATTTTGCAGGCGATGTCGGCTACACCTTC | CASSFHFAGDVGYTF
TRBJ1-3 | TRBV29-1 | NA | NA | TGCAGCGTTGAAGGAGGAGTCGAGAACTCTGCAAACACCATATATTTT | CSVEGGVENSANTIYF
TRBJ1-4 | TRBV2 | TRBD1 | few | TGTGCCAGCAGGGGGACAGCAACTAATGAAAAACTGTTTTTT | CASRGTATNEKLFF
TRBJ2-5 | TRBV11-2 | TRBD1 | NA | TGTGCCAGCAGCTTGCGACGGACAGGGCAAGAGACCCAGTACTTC | CASSLRRTGQETQYF
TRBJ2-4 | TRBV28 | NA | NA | TGTGCCAGCGGCCCCAGTGAAAACATTCAGTACTTC | CASGPSENIQYF
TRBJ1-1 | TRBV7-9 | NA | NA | TGTGCCAGCAGCTTTAGGGGATACACTGAAGCTTTCTTT | CASSFRGYTEAFF
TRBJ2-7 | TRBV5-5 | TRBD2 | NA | TGTGCCAGCAGCTCGGGACTAGCGGGGGGCCGAGGGGCCTACGAGCAGTACTTC | CASSSGLAGGRGAYEQYF
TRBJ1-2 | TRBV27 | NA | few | TGTGCCAGCAGTAAAAAGGGACAAACCAACTATGGCTACACCTTC | CASSKKGQTNYGYTF
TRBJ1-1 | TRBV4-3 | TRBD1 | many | TGCGCCAGCAGCCCTTCGACAGGGAGCGACACTGAAGCTTTCTTT | CASSPSTGSDTEAFF
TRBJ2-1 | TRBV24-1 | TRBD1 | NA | TGTGCCACCAGTGACCATCTACAGGGGGCATGGAATGAGCAGTTCTTC | CATSDHLQGAWNEQFF
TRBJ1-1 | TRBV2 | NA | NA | TGTGCCAGCCGGGGTCTGGGCATGAACACTGAAGCTTTCTTT | CASRGLGMNTEAFF
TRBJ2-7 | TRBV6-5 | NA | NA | TGTGCCAGCAGTTACTCGGACTTTGGGTACGAGCAGTACTTC | CASSYSDFGYEQYF
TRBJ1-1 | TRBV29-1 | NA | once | TGCAGCGTTACCCTATTGATAATGAACACTGAAGCTTTCTTT | CSVTLLIMNTEAFF
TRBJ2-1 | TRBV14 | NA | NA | TGTGCCAGCAGCCAAGATAACCGGGACAAGGGTACCTACAATGAGCAGTTCTTC | CASSQDNRDKGTYNEQFF
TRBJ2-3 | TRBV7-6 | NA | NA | TGTGCCAGCAGCTTAGTTGCGGGCAGCACAGATACGCAGTATTTT | CASSLVAGSTDTQYF
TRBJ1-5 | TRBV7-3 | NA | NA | TGTGCCAGCAGCCTTATTGAGTTTCAGCCCCAGCATTTT | CASSLIEFQPQHF
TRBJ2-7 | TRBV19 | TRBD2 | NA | TGTGCCAGTAGTATGCGCCAGACGGGGGGTGAGCAGTACTTC | CASSMRQTGGEQYF
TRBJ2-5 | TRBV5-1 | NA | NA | TGCGCCAGCAGCTTGGCGCAGGGGCCATACCAAGAGACCCAGTACTTC | CASSLAQGPYQETQYF
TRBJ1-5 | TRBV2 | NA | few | TGTGCCAGCAGCCCAGGGTTTCAGCCCCAGCATTTT | CASSPGFQPQHF
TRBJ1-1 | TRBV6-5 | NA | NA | TGTGCCAGCAGTTACTCGACGGCGGGGATCACTGAAGCTTTCTTT | CASSYSTAGITEAFF
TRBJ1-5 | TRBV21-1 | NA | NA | TGTGCCAGCGGGGGGTTACAGAGAAATCAGCCCCAGCATTTT | CASGGLQRNQPQHF
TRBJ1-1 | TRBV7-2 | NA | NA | TGTGCCAGCAGCTTAGCGGGAGGCTGGAACACTGAAGCTTTCTTT | CASSLAGGWNTEAFF
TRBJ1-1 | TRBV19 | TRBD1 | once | TGTGCCAGTCGACTACAGGGGATAGTCGAGAACACTGAAGCTTTCTTT | CASRLQGIVENTEAFF
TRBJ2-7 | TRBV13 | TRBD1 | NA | TGTGCCAGCAGTTCACTAGGGGACAGGAAGGACGAGCAGTACTTC | CASSSLGDRKDEQYF
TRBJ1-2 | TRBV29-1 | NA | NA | TGCAGCGTTGAGCAGGGTTCCTATGGCTACACCTTC | CSVEQGSYGYTF
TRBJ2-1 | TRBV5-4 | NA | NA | TGTGCCAGCAGCTTGGACGGACGAGGGTACAATGAGCAGTTCTTC | CASSLDGRGYNEQFF
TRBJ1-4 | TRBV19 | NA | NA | TGTGCCAGTAGTATTGGGGCAGCAACTAATGAAAAACTGTTTTTT | CASSIGAATNEKLFF
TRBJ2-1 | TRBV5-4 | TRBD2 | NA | TGTGCCAGCAGCTCCACGAAGACTAGCGGGGGCTACAATGAGCAGTTCTTC | CASSSTKTSGGYNEQFF
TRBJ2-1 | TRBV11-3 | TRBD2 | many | TGTGCCAGCAGCTTGAGACTAGCCTATGAGCAGTTCTTC | CASSLRLAYEQFF
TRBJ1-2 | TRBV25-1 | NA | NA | TGTGCCAGCGCGGACAGCTACTATGGCTACACCTTC | CASADSYYGYTF
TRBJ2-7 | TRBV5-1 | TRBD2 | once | TGCGCCAGCAGTACGCGGGGGAGTACGGAGCAGTACTTC | CASSTRGSTEQYF
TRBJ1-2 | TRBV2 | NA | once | TGTGCCAGGTTCATAAGAGGGGGATATGGCTACACCTTC | CARFIRGGYGYTF
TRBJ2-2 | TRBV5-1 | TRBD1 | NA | TGTGCCAGCAGCTTGGACAGGGCGAACACCGGGGAGCTGTTTTTT | CASSLDRANTGELFF
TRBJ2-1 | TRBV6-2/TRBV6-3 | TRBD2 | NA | TGTGCCAGCAGTTACGGCCTAGCGGGGAACGGTGAGCAGTTCTTC | CASSYGLAGNGEQFF
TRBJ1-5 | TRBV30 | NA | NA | TGTTCTCCAGGGCGTAGTGCCTATAGCAATCAGCCCCAGCATTTT | CSPGRSAYSNQPQHF
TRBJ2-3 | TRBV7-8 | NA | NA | TGTGCCAGCAGCTTAGCGCCCTACGGAGGGGATACGCAGTATTTT | CASSLAPYGGDTQYF
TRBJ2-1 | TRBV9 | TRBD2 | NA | TGTGCCAGCAGCGTAGGCCTTTTGACTAGCGGGAGATTAGGTGAGCAGTTCTTC | CASSVGLLTSGRLGEQFF
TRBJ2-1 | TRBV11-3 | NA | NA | TGTGCCAGCAGCTTACAGGTCAATGAGCAGTTCTTC | CASSLQVNEQFF
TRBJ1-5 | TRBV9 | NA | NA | TGTGCCAGCAGCGTAGAACAAAGTAGCAATCAGCCCCAGCATTTT | CASSVEQSSNQPQHF
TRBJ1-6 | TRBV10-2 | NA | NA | TGCGCCAGCAGTGAGTCAGGGCAGGGTAGGACACCCCTCCACTTT | CASSESGQGRTPLHF
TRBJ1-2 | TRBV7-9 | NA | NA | TGTGCCAGCAGCGTAAACTATGGCTACACCTTC | CASSVNYGYTF